Following are 5 T cell receptor beta chains from one sample sequenced in a study of memory CD4+ T cells and cytomegalovirus serostatus. Assay: immunoSEQ multiplex PCR; the TCRdb copy retains only in-frame clones and omits some. Among around 38,000 clones listed, 75% to 85% were seen once. Single viable CD3+CD4+CD8-CD45RO+ cells were sorted as the memory CD4+ T cells. The specimen sequenced was memory CD4+ T cells from blood. The receptors originated from an adult in good health and CMV-seronegative.

V and J are TRBV21-1 and TRBJ2-5; the D call of TRBD2 is as the table states it, not checked on the DNA. TRBV21-1 is listed as a pseudogene. The CDR3 loop spans 14 amino acids. DNA for the CDR3: TGTGCCAGCAGCAAAGGCAAAGGAGAAGAGACCCAGTACTTC. It yields the protein CASSKGKGEETQYF.

CDR3 bases: TGTGCCAGCAGCTTTTGGGGCCTCAGGACTGAAGCTTTCTTT. The encoded protein is CASSFWGLRTEAFF. The chain has TRBV7-2 and TRBJ1-1, with D tentatively TRBD1 (5 bases). Trimming removed 3 bases at V and 5 bases at J, with 13 bases between. The length of the CDR3 is 14 residues. CDR1 is SGHTA, CDR2 FQGNSA, per germline.

This chain joins TRBV28 and TRBJ2-1; D is perhaps TRBD1 (5 bases). The germline V gene encodes CDR1 MDHEN and CDR2 SYDVKM. Trimming left V 8 bases short and J 5 bases short, with 16 bases between. This CDR3 contains 14 residues. The CDR3 DNA reads as TGTGCCAGCGGACCTCAGGGCAGTAACAATGAGCAGTTCTTC. Translated: CASGPQGSNNEQFF.

This clone came up once. The CDR3 DNA reads as TGCGCCAGCAGCCAAGATAGGGGGGATGGCTACACCTTC. It codes for CASSQDRGDGYTF. V usage is TRBV4-3 and J usage is TRBJ1-2, with a weak D call TRBD1 (6 bases). The CDR3 consists of 13 residues. CDR1 LGHNA and CDR2 YSLEER come from the germline V gene. Trimming removed 0 bases from V and 6 bases from J, with 8 bases in between.

This chain joins TRBV28 and TRBJ2-7, with D uncertain. The germline V and J ends were trimmed by 4 bases and 6 bases, with 10 bases remaining between them. Germline assignment: CDR1 MDHEN and CDR2 SYDVKM. The length of the CDR3 is 12 residues. The DNA for the CDR3 is TGTGCCAGCAGTTCCCTAGGTCGCGAGCAGTACTTC. Its translation is CASSSLGREQYF.